A selection of T cell receptor beta chains follows, all from one sample in a study of CXCR3-negative and CXCR3-positive naive CD8 T cells. TCRdb reanalyzed the 5' RACE reads, giving one entry per CDR3 protein sequence and no DNA. The sample is made up of some 40,000 distinct CDR3 sequences, and the top ten hold around 13% of it. The sequenced sample consisted of memory CD8+ T cells from blood. Receptor source: a human donor in good health. Some clones in this sample may be carry-over from other donors' samples. CDR3s include the opening cysteine and the closing phenylalanine or tryptophan.

j_call: TRBJ2-4
v_call: TRBV12-3/TRBV12-4
cdr3_aa: CASSDAGGEVNIQYF

j_call: TRBJ2-3
v_call: TRBV6-1
cdr3_aa: CASRPEEAGTQYF

j_call: TRBJ2-5
v_call: TRBV7-9
cdr3_aa: CASSRQVGETQYF

j_call: TRBJ2-7
v_call: TRBV12-3/TRBV12-4
cdr3_aa: CASSPTGTVYEQYF

j_call: TRBJ2-1
v_call: TRBV6-2/TRBV6-3
cdr3_aa: CASRRLPGGEGFVYNEQFF

j_call: TRBJ2-3
v_call: TRBV2
cdr3_aa: CASNPGVTDTQYF

j_call: TRBJ2-7
v_call: TRBV27
cdr3_aa: CASSLSPGGYEQYF

j_call: TRBJ2-2
v_call: TRBV4-1
cdr3_aa: CASSQDLGQSWELFF

j_call: TRBJ2-7
v_call: TRBV6-5
cdr3_aa: CASSYGAGSSYEQYF

j_call: TRBJ2-7
v_call: TRBV28
cdr3_aa: CASSHTYEQYF

j_call: TRBJ2-7
v_call: TRBV6-5
cdr3_aa: CASSTSGFTYEQYF

j_call: TRBJ2-6
v_call: TRBV4-3
cdr3_aa: CASSQEGVGTGANVLTF

j_call: TRBJ1-2
v_call: TRBV2
cdr3_aa: CASRAPLMDRGRGYTF

j_call: TRBJ1-1
v_call: TRBV4-1
cdr3_aa: CASSQETDRILPTEAFF

j_call: TRBJ1-2
v_call: TRBV20-1
cdr3_aa: CSHPGFQGTHGYTF

j_call: TRBJ1-2
v_call: TRBV29-1
cdr3_aa: CSAAREGGYTF

j_call: TRBJ2-7
v_call: TRBV28
cdr3_aa: CASSFALNYEQYF

j_call: TRBJ1-2
v_call: TRBV20-1
cdr3_aa: CSAPSGRDSLSYTF

j_call: TRBJ2-4
v_call: TRBV20-1
cdr3_aa: CSARTGWREIVKNIQYF

j_call: TRBJ1-4
v_call: TRBV7-2
cdr3_aa: CASSPLAAGLTNEKLFF

j_call: TRBJ2-7
v_call: TRBV28
cdr3_aa: CASSPTDGYEQYF

j_call: TRBJ2-5
v_call: TRBV28
cdr3_aa: CASRRPGPEETQYF

j_call: TRBJ2-1
v_call: TRBV19
cdr3_aa: CASSIDRVGGSYNEQFF

j_call: TRBJ2-5
v_call: TRBV7-9
cdr3_aa: CASSPARTQYF

j_call: TRBJ2-7
v_call: TRBV28
cdr3_aa: CASSLWTSSYEQYF

j_call: TRBJ2-3
v_call: TRBV29-1
cdr3_aa: CSSRDYGADTQYF

j_call: TRBJ2-7
v_call: TRBV4-2
cdr3_aa: CASSQDRGVEQYF

j_call: TRBJ2-1
v_call: TRBV7-9
cdr3_aa: CASSRAHRGDVNEQFF

j_call: TRBJ2-1
v_call: TRBV12-3/TRBV12-4
cdr3_aa: CASSLTGEIYNEQFF

j_call: TRBJ2-2
v_call: TRBV5-6
cdr3_aa: CASSFGIGGWTGELFF

j_call: TRBJ1-2
v_call: TRBV6-2/TRBV6-3
cdr3_aa: CASSYSTDRGREGYTF

j_call: TRBJ2-1
v_call: TRBV6-4
cdr3_aa: CASSETAGDVNEQFF

j_call: TRBJ2-5
v_call: TRBV19
cdr3_aa: CASSIGLDGETQYF

j_call: TRBJ2-7
v_call: TRBV28
cdr3_aa: CASNRDTHEQYF

j_call: TRBJ1-3
v_call: TRBV4-3
cdr3_aa: CASSQGTGNSGNTIYF